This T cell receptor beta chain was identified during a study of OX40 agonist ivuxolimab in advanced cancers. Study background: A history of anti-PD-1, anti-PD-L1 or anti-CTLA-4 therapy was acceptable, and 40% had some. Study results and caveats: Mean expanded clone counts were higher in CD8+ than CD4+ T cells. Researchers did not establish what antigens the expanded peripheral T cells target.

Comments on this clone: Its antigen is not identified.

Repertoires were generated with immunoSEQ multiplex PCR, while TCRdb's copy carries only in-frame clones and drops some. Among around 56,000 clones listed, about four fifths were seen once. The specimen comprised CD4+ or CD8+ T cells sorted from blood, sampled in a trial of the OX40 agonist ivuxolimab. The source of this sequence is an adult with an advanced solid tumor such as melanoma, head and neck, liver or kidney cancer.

CDR3 in amino acids: CASKRTGYGYTF. The DNA of the CDR3 is TGTGCCAGTAAACGGACAGGTTATGGCTACACCTTC. This chain connects TRBV19 to TRBJ1-2; TRBD1 aligns across 7 bases. This CDR3 has 12 amino acids. Trimming cost V 7 bases and J 5 bases; bases outside gene matches: 4. Looked up from germline, CDR1 is LNHDA and CDR2 is SQIVND (reference sequence).